This T cell receptor (beta chain) emerged from a study of neoadjuvant anti-PD-1 for oral cavity cancer. The CDR3 spans 16 residues. With V trimmed by 5 bases and J by 4 bases, 8 bases remained unmatched. Looked up from germline, CDR1 is SGHAT and CDR2 is FQNNGV. Two replicates per tumor sample, mostly from 4.8 ug of genomic DNA. The repertoire was sequenced with immunoSEQ multiplex PCR; TCRdb's copy has only in-frame clones and lacks some. The sample includes some 7,400 clones, around 48% seen only once; the top ten take approximately 10%. The chain carries TRBV11-2 and TRBJ2-2, with TRBD1 identical over 9 bases. The source was tumor tissue, collected before nivolumab (anti-PD-1) treatment. The origin of this receptor is a person aged 40 to 85 with oral cavity squamous cell carcinoma. The CDR3 DNA sequence: TGTGCCAGCAGCCTGGGACAGGGAGGTTCCACCGGGGAGCTGTTTTTT. Residues: CASSLGQGGSTGELFF.